This section outlines one TCR beta chain sequence together with its context. This sample stems from a study of CD8+ T cells in alopecia areata. Whole-study context: The drug, oral tofacitinib, was given to treated patients at 5 to 10 mg twice daily.

From germline, CDR1 is SQVTM and CDR2 ANQGSEA. The CDR3 length is 15 residues. Trimming took 0 bases from V and 1 from J, leaving 11 bases between them. Alopecia areata patients had lesional scalp punch biopsies and peripheral blood taken from them. RNA extraction was followed by reverse transcription into cDNA, which acted as the sequencing template. Sequencing was performed with immunoSEQ multiplex PCR; in TCRdb, only in-frame clones are kept and a portion is missing. The table includes some 130,000 clones, approximately 49% detected once. Sequences were derived from CD8+ T cells sorted from blood, sampled at week 0. The source of this sequence is a human donor with alopecia areata. This chain connects TRBV29-1 to TRBJ2-3; D may match TRBD1 or TRBD2 (7 bases each). CDR3 loop: CSVEDPGGGTDTQYF. The CDR3, as DNA: TGCAGCGTTGAAGATCCAGGGGGGGGCACAGATACGCAGTATTTT.